The sequence of this T cell receptor (beta chain) was determined in a study of ipilimumab plus nivolumab after autologous stem cell transplantation. Overall study: A median of roughly eight nivolumab and about 5 ipilimumab doses were given. Both relapsed and primary refractory DLBCL were included. Study-level findings and limits: The authors say TCR, Treg and microbiome findings warrant further study.

TCRdb keeps only in-frame clones here, not all; method: immunoSEQ multiplex PCR. The sample yields tens of thousands of clones, roughly 84% seen once. CDR3 length equals 14 residues. Trimming took 5 bases from V and 2 from J, leaving 10 bases between them. Germline V gene data show CDR1 as SNHLY and CDR2 as FYNNEI. There are a few counts of this clone. Its antigen is not known. J is TRBJ1-5 and V is TRBV2, with D unclear. This sample comprised PBMCs, obtained in a trial of ipilimumab plus nivolumab as post-transplant consolidation. This receptor was taken from a male donor with diffuse large B-cell lymphoma. The CDR3 DNA reads TGTGCCAGCAGTCTTCTCTCGGGCAATCAGCCCCAGCATTTT. Amino acids: CASSLLSGNQPQHF.